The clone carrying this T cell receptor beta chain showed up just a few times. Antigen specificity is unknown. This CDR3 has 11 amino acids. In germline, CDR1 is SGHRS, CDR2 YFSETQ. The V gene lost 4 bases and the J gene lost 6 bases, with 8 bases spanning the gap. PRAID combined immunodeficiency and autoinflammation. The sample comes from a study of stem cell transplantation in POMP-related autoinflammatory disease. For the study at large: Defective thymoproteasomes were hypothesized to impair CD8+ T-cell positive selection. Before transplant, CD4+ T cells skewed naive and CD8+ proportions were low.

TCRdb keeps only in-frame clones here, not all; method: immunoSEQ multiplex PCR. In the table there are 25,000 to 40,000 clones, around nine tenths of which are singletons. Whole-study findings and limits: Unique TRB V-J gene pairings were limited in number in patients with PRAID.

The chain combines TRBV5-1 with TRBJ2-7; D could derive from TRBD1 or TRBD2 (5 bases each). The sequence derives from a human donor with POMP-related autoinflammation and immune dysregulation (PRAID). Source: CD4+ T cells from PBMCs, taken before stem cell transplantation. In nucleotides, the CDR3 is TGCGCCAGCAGCGTGAGGGGCGAGCAGTACTTC. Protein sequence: CASSVRGEQYF.